This passage covers 23 T cell receptor beta chains from one sample sequenced in a study of blood T cell repertoires in COVID-19. Libraries were prepared by immunoSEQ multiplex PCR; TCRdb keeps only in-frame clonotypes and omits some of them. The repertoire has roughly 60,000 clones, about nine tenths of them found once; the top ten carry about 9.3%. Input material: peripheral blood. The receptors shown here come from a woman over 75 with active COVID-19.

The chain links TRBV28 to TRBJ2-1; no clear D gene. Germline assignment: CDR1 MDHEN and CDR2 SYDVKM. The CDR3 totals 12 residues. V lost 10 bases and J lost 6, with 13 bases in between. The CDR3 region has the DNA TGTGCCACCCACTCCTTTCCCAATGAGCAGTTCTTC. Translating it yields CATHSFPNEQFF. The full variable domain, in which reference TRBV28 and TRBJ2-1 provide the parts outside the CDR3, is DVKVTQSSRYLVKRTGEKVFLECVQDMDHENMFWYRQDPGLGLRLIYFSYDVKMKEKGDIPEGYSVSREKKERFSLILESASTNQTSMYLCATHSFPNEQFFGPGTRLTVL.

In DNA form, the CDR3 reads TGTGCTAGTGGTTTGTTAGGGGGTAGTGAGCAGTTCTTC. Protein product: CASGLLGGSEQFF. This chain links TRBV12-5 with TRBJ2-1; D may be TRBD1 (6 bases). Trimming removed 2 bases at V and 9 bases at J, with 11 bases between. CDR1 LGHNT and CDR2 FRNRAP come from the germline V gene. CDR3 length equals 13 residues.

The CDR3 here is CASSLEETQYF. The CDR3 DNA is TGTGCCAGCAGTTTGGAGGAGACCCAGTACTTC. V and J are TRBV12-3 or TRBV12-4 and TRBJ2-5; no clear D gene. The CDR3 covers 11 residues. Deletions cut 3 bases from V and 5 bases from J, with 4 bases between.

The CDR3 protein is CASSLTAYPNTGELFF. The DNA for the CDR3 is TGCGCCAGCAGCCTAACAGCATATCCGAACACCGGGGAGCTGTTTTTT. The chain couples TRBV5-1 to TRBJ2-2, with D uncertain. The germline gives CDR1 SGHRS, CDR2 YFSETQ. The CDR3 totals 16 residues. Trimming removed 4 bases at V and 0 bases at J, with 13 bases between.

This chain joins TRBV7-2 and TRBJ2-2, with 8 bases that match TRBD1. The germline V gene has CDR1 SGHTA and CDR2 FQGNSA. The CDR3 runs 14 residues. Unmatched junction bases numbered 1, after V lost 4 bases and J lost 3 bases. The CDR3 here is CASSSQGDTGELFF. Here the CDR3 DNA reads TGTGCCAGCAGCTCACAGGGGGACACCGGGGAGCTGTTTTTT. The variable domain in full, completed from reference TRBV7-2 and TRBJ2-2, reads GAGVSQSPSNKVTEKGKDVELRCDPISGHTALYWYRQSLGQGLEFLIYFQGNSAPDKSGLPSDRFSAERTGGSVSTLTIQRTQQEDSAVYLCASSSQGDTGELFFGEGSRLTVL.

This chain joins TRBV11-2 and TRBJ2-1, with 8 positions matching TRBD1. The length of the CDR3 is 14 residues. In germline, CDR1 is SGHAT, CDR2 FQNNGV. V lost 4 bases and J lost 7; bases outside the gene matches: 6. The CDR3 bases are TGTGCCAGCAGCTCCCGGACAGGGTCGAATGAGCAGTTCTTC. It is translated as CASSSRTGSNEQFF.

CDR3 coding DNA: TGTGCCACCAGTTGGGGCTCCGGACTAGCGGGGTCCGAGACCCAGTACTTC. Translated, it gives CATSWGSGLAGSETQYF. The rearrangement joins TRBV24-1 to TRBJ2-5; the match to TRBD2 covers 12 bases. The CDR3 loop spans 17 amino acids. The V segment lost 6 bases and the J segment 5 bases; nucleotides outside the gene matches: 12. Germline V gene lookup returns CDR1 KGHDR and CDR2 SFDVKD.

The rearrangement uses TRBV25-1 and TRBJ2-7; the match to TRBD2 covers 7 bases. CDR3 size: 15 residues. Looked up from germline, CDR1 is MGHDK and CDR2 is SYGVNS. V gave up 1 base and J gave up 5 bases; unmatched junction bases: 8. CDR3 DNA sequence: TGTGCCAGCAGTGAATGGATGGGAGGGCCTAACGAGCAGTACTTC. Amino acids: CASSEWMGGPNEQYF.

The chain uses TRBV13 and TRBJ1-1, with D perhaps matching TRBD1 (5 bases). Trimming cost V 3 bases and J 5 bases, with 7 bases left between them. There are 12 residues in the CDR3. Germline lookup yields CDR1 PRHDT and CDR2 FYEKMQ (reference sequence). The CDR3 region is CASSFRETEAFF. The CDR3 bases are TGTGCCAGCAGCTTCAGGGAAACTGAAGCTTTCTTT.

The chain links TRBV18 to TRBJ2-5, with TRBD1 matching over 7 bases. This CDR3 is built from 15 residues. Germline CDR1 KGHSH, CDR2 LQKENI. V lost 3 bases and J lost 1; bases outside the gene matches: 5. The CDR3 is CASSPKTGVQETQYF. In DNA form, the CDR3 reads TGTGCCAGCTCACCTAAAACAGGGGTCCAAGAGACCCAGTACTTC. The whole variable domain, remainder taken from reference TRBV18 and TRBJ2-5, is NAGVMQNPRHLVRRRGQEARLRCSPMKGHSHVYWYRQLPEEGLKFMVYLQKENIIDESGMPKERFSAEFPKEGPSILRIQQVVRGDSAAYFCASSPKTGVQETQYFGPGTRLLVL.

This chain uses TRBV28 with TRBJ2-7; D is unresolved. Germline CDR1 is MDHEN and CDR2 is SYDVKM. Trimming left V 1 base short and J 7 bases short, with 17 bases between. The length of the CDR3 is 15 residues. CDR3 protein: CASSLSAGDDEEQYF. CDR3 nucleotides: TGTGCCAGCAGTTTATCCGCAGGCGATGATGAGGAGCAGTACTTC.

J is TRBJ2-4 and V is TRBV7-9; 11 nucleotides align to TRBD1. V lost 5 bases and J lost 4; bases outside the gene matches: 7. The CDR3 covers 16 residues. Germline CDR1 is SEHNR and CDR2 is FQNEAQ (reference sequence). CDR3 nucleotides: TGTGCCAGCAGCGAGGACAGGGGGCTTAGGAAAAACATTCAGTACTTC. Residues: CASSEDRGLRKNIQYF.

The chain employs TRBV7-2 and TRBJ2-3, with 14 bases matching TRBD2. The CDR3 has 16 amino acids. Germline V CDR1 and CDR2: SGHTA, FQGNSA. With V trimmed by 4 bases and J by 4 bases, 4 bases remained unmatched. The DNA for the CDR3 is TGTGCCAGCAGCTCGACTAGCGGGGGGGCCTCAGATACGCAGTATTTT. It encodes CASSSTSGGASDTQYF.

The CDR3 region is CASSVRTSGGTGELFF. CDR3 sequence (DNA): TGTGCCAGCAGCGTAAGGACTAGCGGGGGAACCGGGGAGCTGTTTTTT. This chain joins TRBV5-4 and TRBJ2-2; 13 bases line up with TRBD2. Unmatched junction bases numbered 5, after V lost 4 bases and J lost 5 bases. The CDR3 is 16 amino acids. From germline, CDR1 is SGHNT and CDR2 YYREEE (reference sequence).

The J gene is TRBJ1-5, the V gene TRBV10-3, with 10 nucleotides matching TRBD1. The length of the CDR3 is 13 residues. Germline V CDR1 and CDR2: ENHRY, SYGVKD. J lost 6 bases, V lost 8 bases, and 4 bases had no gene match. The CDR3 bases are TGTGCCATCGGGGACAGGGGCGGTCAGCCCCAGCATTTT. Protein product: CAIGDRGGQPQHF.

The CDR3 loop reads CASPGTSGRSANEQFF. CDR3 coding DNA: TGTGCCAGCCCTGGGACTAGCGGGAGGTCCGCCAATGAGCAGTTCTTC. V gene TRBV7-9 combines with J gene TRBJ2-1; 15 bases are a match to TRBD2. J was trimmed by 6 bases and V by 8 bases; bases with no gene match: 8. The germline gives CDR1 SEHNR, CDR2 FQNEAQ (reference sequence). This CDR3 has 16 amino acids. Together with reference TRBV7-9 and TRBJ2-1, the CDR3 gives the full variable domain: DTGVSQNPRHKITKRGQNVTFRCDPISEHNRLYWYRQTLGQGPEFLTYFQNEAQLEKSRLLSDRFSAERPKGSFSTLEIQRTEQGDSAMYLCASPGTSGRSANEQFFGPGTRLTVL.

The chain joins TRBV10-1 to TRBJ2-3, with 9 bases matching TRBD1. J gave up 3 bases and V 4 bases, and 8 bases lay outside the gene matches. This CDR3 region has 16 residues. CDR1 WNHNN and CDR2 SYGVQD come from the germline V gene (reference sequence). This CDR3 is CASSADRGWGTDTQYF. The CDR3 nucleotides are TGCGCCAGCAGTGCGGACAGGGGATGGGGAACAGATACGCAGTATTTT.

This clone occurred once. This chain links TRBV4-2 with TRBJ2-7, with 14 bases lining up with TRBD2. The CDR3 length is 17 residues. V lost 0 bases and J lost 0; bases outside the gene matches: 1. CDR1 is LGHNA, CDR2 YNFKEQ, per germline. The CDR3 DNA sequence: TGTGCCAGCAGCCAAGAGGGACTAGCGGGAGACTCCTACGAGCAGTACTTC. It encodes CASSQEGLAGDSYEQYF.

This chain joins TRBV7-9 and TRBJ2-1; 8 bases fit TRBD2. V shed 5 bases, J shed 5 bases, and the junction held 8 bases outside the gene matches. The germline gives CDR1 SEHNR, CDR2 FQNEAQ (reference sequence). There are 15 residues in the CDR3. The CDR3 DNA reads TGTGCCAGCAGCGTGGCGGGACTAGGGGACAATGAGCAGTTCTTC. Amino acid sequence: CASSVAGLGDNEQFF.

The chain is built from TRBV10-3 and TRBJ1-4; tentatively, D is TRBD1 (6 bases). Germline V gene sequence: CDR1 ENHRY, CDR2 SYGVKD. Trimming stripped 10 bases from V and 5 bases from J, with 11 bases between. The CDR3 has 12 residues. In nucleotides, the CDR3 is TGTGCCACCCTTGACAGGAATGAAAAACTGTTTTTT. Residues: CATLDRNEKLFF.

The chain carries TRBV5-1 and TRBJ1-6; TRBD1 is a possible D gene (6 bases). Trimming took off 4 bases at V and 14 bases at J, with 22 bases between the two ends. Germline values: CDR1 SGHRS, CDR2 YFSETQ. The length of the CDR3 is 15 residues. CDR3 bases: TGCGCCAGCAGCCAACAAGAACAGGGCTCAGAAGCCCTCCACTTT. This encodes CASSQQEQGSEALHF.

The V and J genes are TRBV4-1 and TRBJ2-2; unclear D gene. The V gene lost 0 bases and the J gene lost 8 bases, with 10 bases spanning the gap. The CDR3 is 14 residues long. Germline V gene data show CDR1 as MGHRA and CDR2 as YSYEKL. The CDR3 loop is CASSQEVWPGELFF. The DNA for the CDR3 is TGCGCCAGCAGCCAAGAAGTATGGCCGGGGGAGCTGTTTTTT.

The chain carries TRBV7-8 and TRBJ1-3; D is unresolved. Trimming took off 1 base at V and 4 bases at J, with 8 bases between the two ends. The germline CDR1 and CDR2 sequences are SGHVS and FQNEAQ. CDR3 size: 14 residues. The CDR3 DNA is TGTGCCAGCAGCTTAGGAGGGTCGGGAAACACCATATATTTT. Translating it yields CASSLGGSGNTIYF. Full variable domain (rest looked up from reference TRBV7-8 and TRBJ1-3): GAGVSQSPRYKVAKRGQDVALRCDPISGHVSLFWYQQALGQGPEFLTYFQNEAQLDKSGLPSDRFFAERPEGSVSTLKIQRTQQEDSAVYLCASSLGGSGNTIYFGEGSWLTVV.